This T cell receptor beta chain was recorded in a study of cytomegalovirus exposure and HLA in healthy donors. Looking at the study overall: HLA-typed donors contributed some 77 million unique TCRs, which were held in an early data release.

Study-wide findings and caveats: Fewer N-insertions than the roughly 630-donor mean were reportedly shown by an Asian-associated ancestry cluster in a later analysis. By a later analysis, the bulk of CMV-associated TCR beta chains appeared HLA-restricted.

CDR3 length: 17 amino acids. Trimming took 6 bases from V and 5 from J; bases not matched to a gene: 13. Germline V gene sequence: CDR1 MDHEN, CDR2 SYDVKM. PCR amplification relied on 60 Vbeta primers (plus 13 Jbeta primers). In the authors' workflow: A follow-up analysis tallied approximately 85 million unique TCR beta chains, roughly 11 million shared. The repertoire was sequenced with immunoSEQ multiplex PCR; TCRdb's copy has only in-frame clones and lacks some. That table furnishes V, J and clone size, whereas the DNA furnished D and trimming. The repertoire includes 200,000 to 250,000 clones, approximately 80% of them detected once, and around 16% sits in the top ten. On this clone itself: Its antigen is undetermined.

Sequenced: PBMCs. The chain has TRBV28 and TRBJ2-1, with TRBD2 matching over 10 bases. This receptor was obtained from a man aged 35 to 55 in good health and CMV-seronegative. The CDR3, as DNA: TGTGCCAGCAGCCCCCAAGGAGCGGGAGGGCCAAACAATGAGCAGTTCTTC. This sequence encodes CASSPQGAGGPNNEQFF.